This T cell receptor (beta chain) appears in the sequencing data of a study of cytomegalovirus exposure and HLA in healthy donors (dated by TCRdb to 2016 to 2017). Regarding the research as a whole: In an earlier analysis of roughly 500 of the donors, 276 Gb of sequence data and approximately 120 million unique TCR beta sequences from roughly 190 million T cells were reported. About 300 gigabases of sequencing data and approximately 93 million unique TCR sequences were included in an early release covering around 650 HLA-typed donors. Of the 398 genotyped donors, over 80% were placed in the genetic ancestry cluster associated with self-reported Caucasian donors. The aim of the study was to test whether cataloging public T cell receptors could identify signatures of past pathogen exposure. Using immunosequencing, the study profiled T cell repertoires from roughly 650 subjects and related those repertoires to cytomegalovirus serostatus. A separate validation cohort of 100 to 150 different subjects was used in addition to the approximately 670-subject first cohort. To predict cytomegalovirus infection status, the study brought together high-throughput TCR immunosequencing, statistical association of individual TCRs with disease status, and machine learning. A later analysis re-analyzed previously published TCR beta repertoires from 500 to 700 donors and added high-resolution HLA genotyping to study TCR occurrence patterns. Rather than using new phenotypic data, the later analysis identified candidate immune exposures from TCR beta sequences and from how often those sequences occurred across donors. In an earlier analysis of over 550 of the donors, high-throughput TCR beta sequencing was used to judge whether each TCR beta V gene segment behaved as functional or pseudogenic. Donor age, sex, ethnicity and CMV serostatus were compiled together with the repertoire data. A later genetic analysis used genome-wide SNP genotypes for about three fifths of the 666 donors, treating that subset as a discovery cohort. Every repertoire in the discovery cohort had been generated on one and the same sequencing platform. Class I and class II HLA loci were covered by the typing at four-digit resolution. The number of typed donors differed by locus: about 620-640 for A, B, C, DRB1 and DQB1; 500 to 550 for DQA1; 600 to 610 for DPA1; and around 470 for DPB1. Roughly five DR-DQ haplotypes were treated as single units for association and clustering because of strong linkage in the cohort. Among approximately 370 genotyped donors of the cohort, an average of around 250,000 unique TCR beta nucleotide sequences was sequenced per donor, of which roughly 18% were non-productive. The investigation overall reported the following: A later analysis found that HLA-associated TCR beta chains were more clonally expanded and had lower generation probabilities than equally common non-associated chains. In a later analysis, around 17,000 TCR beta sequences were associated with specific HLA alleles at a false discovery rate of 0.05. For the cohort, immune exposure information was limited to CMV serostatus. According to a later analysis, most CMV-associated TCR beta chains appeared to be HLA-restricted, and the HLA associations seemed to be driven largely by CMV exposure. Broadly in line with IMGT annotations, most TCR beta V segments showed up in productive rearrangements about 87% or about 30% of the time in an earlier analysis of roughly 590 of the donors. In vitro tests confirmed that a few of the cytomegalovirus-associated TCR beta chains recognize cytomegalovirus antigens. In a later analysis, TCR association rates were found to vary across HLA loci, with the most associated TCRs seen for DRB1 alleles and the fewest for HLA-C alleles. In a later analysis, several top co-occurrence clusters were reported to appear linked to parvovirus B19, influenza, CMV and Epstein-Barr virus. The presence/absence analyses assumed that sequencing depth was roughly uniform across donors, and that assumption may not be true. Compared with the roughly 670-donor mean, donors in an Asian-associated ancestry cluster had fewer N-insertions in productive TCRs, according to a later genetic analysis. Correlated functional status among segregating V segments might be attributable to linkage disequilibrium, but an unknown experimental factor could not be ruled out. A cluster of highly shared sequence variants was judged likely to be a technical artifact of the sequencing pipeline. Assigning TCR associations to individual alleles was difficult when HLA alleles, especially DR and DQ, strongly co-occurred. The authors suggested that the approach could potentially be generalized to other disease states and immunological phenotypes. Most TCR sequences were observed very rarely across donors, whereas some public TCRs were present in many individuals. Because counts were too low, 15 to 20 rarely observed V segments, including chromosome 9 orphons, were excluded from the earlier analysis of 587 of the donors. In a later genetic analysis, a missense DCLRE1C variant was associated with V-gene and J-gene trimming of TCR beta chains, and the association was replicated in an independent cohort. The study listed 150 to 200 TCR beta chains as associated with cytomegalovirus. HLA typing was unavailable for some donors at each locus, so association tests used only the typed subset. Only TCR beta chains were sequenced in this cohort, and the absence of alpha or paired-chain data limited detectable features. A further reported finding was that TCR beta sequences accurately predicted the HLA-A and HLA-B alleles for most subjects in the first cohort. In both the original and validation cohorts, the classifier was reported to diagnose cytomegalovirus status with high specificity and sensitivity. Some IMGT-functional V segments, including TRBV6-2 and TRBV6-3, could not be told apart with the 87-base-pair reads, so those segments were excluded.

According to the germline V gene (reference sequence), CDR1 reads LNHDA and CDR2 reads SQIVND. The trim is 7 bases for V and 0 bases for J, with a gap of 7 bases between the germline ends. From the cysteine up to the phenylalanine, the CDR3 has a length of 13 residues. This entry keeps only the CDR3 DNA: 39 bases, framed from base 1. The cohort consisted of fewer than 700 healthy bone marrow donors. All cohort members were sampled while nominally healthy, although unrecorded immune exposures were likely present. The donor tested CMV seropositive, placing the donor among the 250 to 300 seropositive members of the cohort. Each donor provided a peripheral blood sample, and peripheral blood mononuclear cells were used for TCR beta sequencing. Genomic DNA was extracted from the blood cell samples with the Qiagen DNeasy Blood Extraction Kit. Comments on this clone: What antigen it recognizes has not been identified. No quality values exist for individual bases; no much larger clone is one base distant.

The library relied on the immunoSEQ multiplex PCR assay. For the multiplex PCR, a mixture combining 60 forward primers for TCR Vbeta segments and 13 reverse primers for TCR Jbeta segments was used. The CDR3 region of rearranged TCR beta genes was amplified from genomic DNA with a multiplex PCR assay. Amplified TCR beta libraries were sequenced as 87-base-pair reads on the Illumina HiSeq System. The study's processing was this. Across the roughly 600 repertoires, a later analysis counted tens of millions of unique TCR beta chains, about 10 million of which were shared by at least two donors. Raw reads were error-corrected and collapsed into unique sequences with a nearest-neighbor algorithm that merged closely related sequences to remove PCR and sequencing errors. CDR3 sequences were aligned to IMGT reference sequences to assign V, D and J gene segments. Each retained sequence needed at least a six-nucleotide match to both a V gene segment and a J gene segment. A rearrangement was called productive if the CDR3 had no stop codons and remained in frame with V and J, and every other rearrangement was called non-productive. CDR3 was defined according to IMGT convention as the region running from the second conserved V-encoded cysteine to the conserved J-encoded phenylalanine. In an earlier analysis of around 540 of the donors, sequences lacking an unambiguous match to a single V gene segment were excluded. In an earlier analysis of around 600 of the donors, V segments were called functional above 56.7% productive rearrangements and were called segregating when the between-donor standard deviation exceeded 5%. A statistical classification framework was developed to diagnose cytomegalovirus status using the catalog of TCR beta chain sequences. V and J gene assignment, in a later analysis, came from comparing TCR nucleotide sequences with IMGT/GENE-DB human TR gene sequences. Using the TCRdist pipeline, a later analysis assigned CDR3 sequences along with most-parsimonious VDJ recombination scenarios. A later analysis defined each TCR beta chain by its CDR3 amino acid sequence plus V-gene family, and excluded reads lacking a unique V-gene family. As a way to deal with suspected cross-contamination and a sequencing artifact, a later analysis dropped 592 nucleotide sequences that were highly shared and had low generation probability. In a later analysis, a clonal expansion index for each public chain was calculated from normalized within-repertoire ranks of inferred template counts. A later analysis computed generation probabilities with a VDJ recombination model fitted to out-of-frame rearrangements, and checked the results against IGoR. Hypergeometric tests were used in a later analysis to score TCR-TCR, TCR-HLA and TCR-CMV co-occurrence, with a repertoire-size bias correction applied to the TCR pairs. To estimate false discovery rates, a later analysis permuted the HLA or CMV assignments 20 times. A later analysis grouped co-occurring TCRs with DBSCAN, adding TCRdist sequence similarity when clustering within HLA-allele-positive subsets. Repertoires with fewer than 30,000 or more than 120,000 public chains were left out of co-occurrence clustering, as were several repertoires with anomalous nucleotide sharing. TCRdb limited this immuneACCESS table to in-frame rearrangements with V and J called. A share of clones is missing; checked studies link under half to unresolved V genes, and the rest is unexplained. D and trimming come from the DNA, and the V and J calls and clone size come from that table. In all, the sample holds 98,000 or so clones, and roughly 80% of those were seen once. Of the sample, roughly 17% is held by the ten largest clones.

The chain is made from TRBV19 and TRBJ1-3, with no confident D gene call. The clonotype comes from a man aged 55 to 69 in good health and CMV-seropositive. Material for sequencing was PBMCs. The bases read TGTGCCAGTATCGCGATCTCTGGAAACACCATATATTTT. Translated, this gives CASIAISGNTIYF.